This T cell receptor beta chain was observed in a study of cytomegalovirus exposure and HLA in healthy donors. V trimming: 1 base; J trimming: 0 bases; junction bases outside the gene matches: 1. The CDR3 sequence is 15 residues long. In germline, CDR1 is SGHNT, CDR2 YENEEA. A multiplex PCR was run with 60 Vbeta primers and 13 Jbeta primers. Data came from immunoSEQ multiplex PCR; TCRdb stores just in-frame clones and leaves some out. The sample holds approximately 110,000 clones, 50% to 70% seen once. On this clone: The target antigen is unknown.

General study points: In a later analysis, most CMV-associated TCR beta chains appeared HLA-restricted. An Asian-associated ancestry cluster reportedly showed fewer N-insertions than the roughly 700-donor mean in a later analysis.

The chain has TRBV11-3 and TRBJ2-3, with 7 bases lining up with TRBD1. The source of this sequence is a man aged 30 to 45 in good health and CMV-seropositive. The sequenced sample consisted of PBMCs. The CDR3 is CASSLGDSSTDTQYF. DNA for the CDR3: TGTGCCAGCAGCTTAGGGGACAGCAGCACAGATACGCAGTATTTT.